Here is one T cell receptor beta chain with its context. The antigen remains unidentified. This record belongs to a study of cytomegalovirus exposure and HLA in healthy donors. Whole-study context: Among the 370 or so donors who were genotyped, 81% fell in the genetic ancestry cluster that is associated with self-reported Caucasian donors.

60 Vbeta and 13 Jbeta primers were used in PCR. Assay used: immunoSEQ multiplex PCR; TCRdb lists only in-frame clones, some missing. The sample is made up of tens of thousands of clones, and the top ten hold about 1.5% of it. V shed 3 bases and J shed 4 bases, with 16 bases lying between them. From germline, CDR1 is KGHSH and CDR2 LQKENI. This CDR3 is built from 16 residues. Study observations and caveats: In a later analysis, TCR beta V- and J-gene trimming showed a link to a missense DCLRE1C variant.

The gene calls are TRBV18 and TRBJ1-5, with D perhaps TRBD1 (6 bases). The sequencing sample was made of PBMCs. The origin of this receptor is a woman aged 55-70 years in good health and CMV-seronegative. The CDR3 region is CASSPASQGLNQPQHF. The CDR3 bases are TGTGCCAGCTCACCGGCTTCGCAGGGGTTAAATCAGCCCCAGCATTTT.